Listed here is a single TCR beta chain. No antigen is known for it. The entry originates in a study of CD8+ T cells in alopecia areata. Study at large: The percentage of affected scalp area served as the score of severity for treated patients. Points from the study as a whole: Researchers say the link of baseline CD8+ expansion to response remains uncertain, with one nonresponder. It was less clear whether patients shared TCRs than it was in mice, possibly because of HLA.

Investigators isolated RNA and reverse transcribed it into cDNA to act as the sequencing template. The method was immunoSEQ multiplex PCR; TCRdb's version includes in-frame clones alone and lacks a portion of them. The sample gives about 140,000 clones, around 82% of which show up once; more than 20% is in the top ten. The treatment: oral pan-JAK inhibitor, 5-10 mg twice daily. PBMCs were stained for CD3, CD4 and CD8, and CD4+ and CD8+ T cells were sorted. Source: CD8+ T cells sorted from blood, taken at week 4, from a patient treated with tofacitinib. This clonotype was obtained from a human donor with alopecia areata.

The CDR3 is CASSPGPLTGFSVLSSPLHF. The CDR3 region has the DNA TGTGCCAGCTCACCCGGACCGTTAACGGGGTTTAGTGTTCTAAGCTCACCCCTCCACTTT. The chain links TRBV18 to TRBJ1-6, with no clear D. Germline values: CDR1 KGHSH, CDR2 LQKENI. The CDR3 loop spans 20 amino acids. V lost 3 bases and J 10 bases, leaving 31 bases between the germline ends.